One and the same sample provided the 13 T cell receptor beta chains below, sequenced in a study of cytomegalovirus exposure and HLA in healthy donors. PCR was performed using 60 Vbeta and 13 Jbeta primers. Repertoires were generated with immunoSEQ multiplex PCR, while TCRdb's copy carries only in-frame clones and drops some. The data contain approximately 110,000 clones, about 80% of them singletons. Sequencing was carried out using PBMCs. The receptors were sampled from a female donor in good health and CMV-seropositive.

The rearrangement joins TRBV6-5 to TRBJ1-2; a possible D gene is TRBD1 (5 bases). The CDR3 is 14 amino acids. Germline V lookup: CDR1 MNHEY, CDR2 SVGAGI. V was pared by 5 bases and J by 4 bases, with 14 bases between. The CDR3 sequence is CASSLTAGGYGYTF. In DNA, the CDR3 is TGTGCCAGCAGTCTGACAGCCGGTGGCTATGGCTACACCTTC.

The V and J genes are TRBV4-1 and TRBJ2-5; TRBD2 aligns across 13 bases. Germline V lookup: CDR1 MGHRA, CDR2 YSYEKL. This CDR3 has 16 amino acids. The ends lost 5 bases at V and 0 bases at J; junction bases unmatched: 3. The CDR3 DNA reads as TGCGCCAGCAGCTTCGGACTAGCGGGGGACCAAGAGACCCAGTACTTC. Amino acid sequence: CASSFGLAGDQETQYF.

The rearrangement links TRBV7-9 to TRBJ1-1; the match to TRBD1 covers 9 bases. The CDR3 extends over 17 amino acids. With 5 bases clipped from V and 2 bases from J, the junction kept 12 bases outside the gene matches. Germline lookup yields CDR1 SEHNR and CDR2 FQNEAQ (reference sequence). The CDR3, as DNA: TGTGCCAGCAGCCCTCACGGGCCGGGACAGGGAAACACTGAAGCTTTCTTT. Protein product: CASSPHGPGQGNTEAFF.

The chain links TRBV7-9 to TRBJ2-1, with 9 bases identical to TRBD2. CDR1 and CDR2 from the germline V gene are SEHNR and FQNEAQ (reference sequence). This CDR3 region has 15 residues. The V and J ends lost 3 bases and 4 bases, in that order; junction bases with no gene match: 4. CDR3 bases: TGTGCCAGCAGCTTCGGTGCGGGGGGGTACAATGAGCAGTTCTTC. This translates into CASSFGAGGYNEQFF.

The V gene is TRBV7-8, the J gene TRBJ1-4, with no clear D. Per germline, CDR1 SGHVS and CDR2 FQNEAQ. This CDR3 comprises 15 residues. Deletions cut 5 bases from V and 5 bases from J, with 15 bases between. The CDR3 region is CASSPNRGKNEKLFF. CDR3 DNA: TGTGCCAGCAGCCCTAATCGAGGGAAAAATGAAAAACTGTTTTTT.

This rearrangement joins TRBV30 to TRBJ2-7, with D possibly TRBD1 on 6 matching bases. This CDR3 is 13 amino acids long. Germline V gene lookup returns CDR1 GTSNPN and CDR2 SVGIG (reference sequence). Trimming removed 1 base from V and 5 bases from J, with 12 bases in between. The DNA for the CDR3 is TGTGCCTGGAGTGGGGGGCCCCTCAACGAGCAGTACTTC. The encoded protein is CAWSGGPLNEQYF.

The CDR3 DNA reads as TGTGCCAGCAGTCGGGACTCGAGCTCCTACGAGCAGTACTTC. It specifies CASSRDSSSYEQYF. The chain is built from TRBV6-6 and TRBJ2-7, with D perhaps TRBD2 (6 bases). The V gene lost 5 bases and the J gene lost 0 bases, with 11 bases spanning the gap. Germline V lookup: CDR1 MNHNY, CDR2 SVGAGI (reference sequence). The CDR3 has 14 residues.

The CDR3, as DNA: TGTGCCAGCAGAACCCGGGACAGTCAAAGGGGCAATGAGCAGTTCTTC. Translating it yields CASRTRDSQRGNEQFF. V usage is TRBV27 and J usage is TRBJ2-1; TRBD1 aligns across 7 bases. J was trimmed by 6 bases and V by 6 bases; bases with no gene match: 14. This CDR3 has 16 amino acids. From germline, CDR1 is MNHEY and CDR2 SMNVEV (reference sequence).

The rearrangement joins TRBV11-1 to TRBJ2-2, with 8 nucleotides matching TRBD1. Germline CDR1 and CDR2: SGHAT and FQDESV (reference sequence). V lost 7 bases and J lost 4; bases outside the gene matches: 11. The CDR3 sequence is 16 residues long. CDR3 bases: TGTGCCAGCACCCAGGACAGGGTTATGTCCACCGGGGAGCTGTTTTTT. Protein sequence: CASTQDRVMSTGELFF.

CDR3 bases: TGTGCCAGCTCGCTCGGCAATGAGCAGTTCTTC. Protein: CASSLGNEQFF. V usage is TRBV6-5 and J usage is TRBJ2-1; D not resolved. The V gene's germline CDR1 is MNHEY and CDR2 SVGAGI. V was trimmed by 8 bases and J by 6 bases, leaving 8 bases between them. The CDR3 is made up of 11 amino acids.

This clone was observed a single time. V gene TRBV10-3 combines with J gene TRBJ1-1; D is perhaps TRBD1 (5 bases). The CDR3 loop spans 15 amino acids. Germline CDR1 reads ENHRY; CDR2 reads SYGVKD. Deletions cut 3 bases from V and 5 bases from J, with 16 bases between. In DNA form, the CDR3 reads TGTGCCATCAGTGACGGGGCCCGGAGGGATACTGAAGCTTTCTTT. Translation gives CAISDGARRDTEAFF.

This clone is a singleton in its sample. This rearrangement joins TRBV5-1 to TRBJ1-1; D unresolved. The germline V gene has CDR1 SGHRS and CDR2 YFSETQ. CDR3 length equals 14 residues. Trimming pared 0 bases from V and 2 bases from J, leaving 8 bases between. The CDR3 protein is CASSLVPGNTEAFF. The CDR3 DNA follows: TGCGCCAGCAGCTTGGTGCCGGGAAACACTGAAGCTTTCTTT.

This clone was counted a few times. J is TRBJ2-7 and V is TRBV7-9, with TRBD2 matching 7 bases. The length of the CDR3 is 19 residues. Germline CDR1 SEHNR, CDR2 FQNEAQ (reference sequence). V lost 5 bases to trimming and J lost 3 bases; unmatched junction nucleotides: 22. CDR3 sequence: CASSPGEGQSPPFIYEQYF. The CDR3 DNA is TGTGCCAGCAGCCCCGGGGAGGGCCAGAGCCCACCTTTCATCTACGAGCAGTACTTC.